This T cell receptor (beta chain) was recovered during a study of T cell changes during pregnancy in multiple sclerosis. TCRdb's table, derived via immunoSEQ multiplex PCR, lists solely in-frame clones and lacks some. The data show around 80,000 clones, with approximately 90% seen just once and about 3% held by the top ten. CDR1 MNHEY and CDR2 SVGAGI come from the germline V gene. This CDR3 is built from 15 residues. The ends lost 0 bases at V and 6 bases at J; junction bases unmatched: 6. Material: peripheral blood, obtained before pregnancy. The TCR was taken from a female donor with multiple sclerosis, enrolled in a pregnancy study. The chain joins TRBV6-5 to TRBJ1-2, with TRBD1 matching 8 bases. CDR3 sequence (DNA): TGTGCCAGCAGTTACTCGACGTACAGGGGGGATGGCTACACCTTC. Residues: CASSYSTYRGDGYTF.